A selection of T cell receptor beta chains follows, all from one sample in a study of cytomegalovirus exposure and HLA in healthy donors. TCRdb keeps only in-frame clones here, not all; method: immunoSEQ multiplex PCR. The table records roughly 120,000 clones, roughly 78% of them present only once. Sequencing was performed on PBMCs. The receptor set was obtained from a woman in her twenties or thirties in good health and CMV-seronegative. The CDR3 runs from the conserved cysteine through the conserved F or W. Each record gives: clone size, D gene, J gene, V gene, CDR3 protein, CDR3 DNA. D genes are given only for firm matches. Not all rows give a size; the values are once, few, many and, for expanded clones, a class.

clone_size: -
d_call: -
j_call: TRBJ2-5
v_call: TRBV6-6
cdr3_aa: CASNKAETQYF
cdr3_nt: TGTGCCAGCAACAAAGCGGAGACCCAGTACTTC

clone_size: -
d_call: -
j_call: TRBJ1-5
v_call: TRBV19
cdr3_aa: CASSGLGGLNQPQHF
cdr3_nt: TGTGCCAGTAGTGGACTCGGGGGGCTCAATCAGCCCCAGCATTTT

clone_size: once
d_call: -
j_call: TRBJ2-1
v_call: TRBV13
cdr3_aa: CASSPPTARGQFF
cdr3_nt: TGTGCCAGCAGTCCACCCACAGCCCGGGGGCAGTTCTTC

clone_size: -
d_call: -
j_call: TRBJ1-6
v_call: TRBV6-1
cdr3_aa: CASSGQGKGSPLHF
cdr3_nt: TGTGCCAGCAGTGGCCAGGGGAAGGGTTCACCCCTCCACTTT

clone_size: few
d_call: TRBD1
j_call: TRBJ1-1
v_call: TRBV28
cdr3_aa: CASSLGQRTGGNAEAFF
cdr3_nt: TGTGCCAGCAGTTTGGGACAAAGGACAGGGGGCAACGCTGAAGCTTTCTTT

clone_size: -
d_call: -
j_call: TRBJ2-7
v_call: TRBV2
cdr3_aa: CASSEDSYYEQYF
cdr3_nt: TGTGCCAGCAGTGAAGACAGTTACTACGAGCAGTACTTC

clone_size: -
d_call: -
j_call: TRBJ2-2
v_call: TRBV4-1
cdr3_aa: CASSPLGLNTGELFF
cdr3_nt: TGCGCCAGCAGCCCTCTAGGTCTCAACACCGGGGAGCTGTTTTTT

clone_size: -
d_call: TRBD1
j_call: TRBJ2-7
v_call: TRBV6-9
cdr3_aa: CASSCRRDRGSLAVSYEQYF
cdr3_nt: TGTGCCAGCAGTTGTCGAAGGGACAGGGGTAGTCTAGCGGTCTCCTACGAGCAGTACTTC

clone_size: -
d_call: TRBD1
j_call: TRBJ1-1
v_call: TRBV7-2
cdr3_aa: CASSYSQGASTEAFF
cdr3_nt: TGTGCCAGCAGCTACTCACAGGGGGCATCTACTGAAGCTTTCTTT

clone_size: few
d_call: -
j_call: TRBJ2-3
v_call: TRBV28
cdr3_aa: CASSYGSTDTQYF
cdr3_nt: TGTGCCAGCAGTTACGGGAGCACAGATACGCAGTATTTT

clone_size: -
d_call: TRBD2
j_call: TRBJ2-3
v_call: TRBV27
cdr3_aa: CASRLAGGPQDTQYF
cdr3_nt: TGTGCCAGCAGGTTAGCGGGAGGGCCGCAAGATACGCAGTATTTT

clone_size: -
d_call: -
j_call: TRBJ2-1
v_call: TRBV27
cdr3_aa: CASSLSGGGPYNEQFF
cdr3_nt: TGTGCCAGCAGTTTATCGGGGGGGGGCCCCTACAATGAGCAGTTCTTC

clone_size: -
d_call: TRBD1
j_call: TRBJ1-1
v_call: TRBV6-1
cdr3_aa: CASSEQTGAEAFF
cdr3_nt: TGTGCCAGCAGTGAACAGACAGGGGCGGAAGCTTTCTTT

clone_size: -
d_call: -
j_call: TRBJ1-2
v_call: TRBV2
cdr3_aa: CASRRDIAARGYTF
cdr3_nt: TGTGCCAGCAGAAGGGACATCGCTGCTCGTGGCTACACCTTC

clone_size: -
d_call: TRBD1
j_call: TRBJ2-3
v_call: TRBV30
cdr3_aa: CAWRKGQAYTDTQYF
cdr3_nt: TGTGCCTGGAGGAAAGGACAGGCGTACACAGATACGCAGTATTTT

clone_size: -
d_call: -
j_call: TRBJ1-4
v_call: TRBV4-2
cdr3_aa: CASSQTERNNEKLFF
cdr3_nt: TGTGCCAGCAGCCAAACAGAGAGAAATAATGAAAAACTGTTTTTT

clone_size: -
d_call: TRBD2
j_call: TRBJ2-3
v_call: TRBV7-2
cdr3_aa: CASSLGTRPTDTQYF
cdr3_nt: TGTGCCAGCAGCTTAGGGACTAGACCCACAGATACGCAGTATTTT

clone_size: -
d_call: -
j_call: TRBJ1-1
v_call: TRBV28
cdr3_aa: CASSLSGSSTEAFF
cdr3_nt: TGTGCCAGCAGTTTATCGGGATCCTCCACTGAAGCTTTCTTT

clone_size: -
d_call: -
j_call: TRBJ2-1
v_call: TRBV9
cdr3_aa: CASSVEGYNEQFF
cdr3_nt: TGTGCCAGCAGCGTAGAGGGGTACAATGAGCAGTTCTTC

clone_size: -
d_call: -
j_call: TRBJ2-2
v_call: TRBV7-9
cdr3_aa: CASDEETNTGELFF
cdr3_nt: TGTGCCAGCGACGAGGAGACGAACACCGGGGAGCTGTTTTTT

clone_size: -
d_call: TRBD1
j_call: TRBJ1-4
v_call: TRBV14
cdr3_aa: CASSQDLQGGEKLFF
cdr3_nt: TGTGCCAGCAGCCAAGATCTCCAGGGGGGCGAAAAACTGTTTTTT

clone_size: -
d_call: TRBD2
j_call: TRBJ2-1
v_call: TRBV7-8
cdr3_aa: CASLGTSGYNEQFF
cdr3_nt: TGTGCCAGCCTTGGGACTAGCGGGTACAATGAGCAGTTCTTC

clone_size: once
d_call: TRBD2
j_call: TRBJ2-5
v_call: TRBV11-2
cdr3_aa: CASSPGGNQETQYF
cdr3_nt: TGTGCCAGCAGCCCCGGGGGGAACCAAGAGACCCAGTACTTC

clone_size: -
d_call: -
j_call: TRBJ1-2
v_call: TRBV5-4
cdr3_aa: CASSLAGGSGYTF
cdr3_nt: TGTGCCAGCAGCTTGGCCGGGGGTAGCGGCTACACCTTC

clone_size: few
d_call: -
j_call: TRBJ1-1
v_call: TRBV19
cdr3_aa: CASSPSTRFFTEAFF
cdr3_nt: TGTGCCAGTAGCCCCTCGACCAGGTTTTTCACTGAAGCTTTCTTT

clone_size: once
d_call: -
j_call: TRBJ1-4
v_call: TRBV7-9
cdr3_aa: CASSVGGNEKLFF
cdr3_nt: TGTGCCAGCAGCGTCGGGGGGAATGAAAAACTGTTTTTT

clone_size: -
d_call: TRBD2
j_call: TRBJ2-7
v_call: TRBV5-1
cdr3_aa: CASSSGGASSEQYF
cdr3_nt: TGCGCCAGCAGCTCCGGGGGGGCCTCCTCCGAGCAGTACTTC

clone_size: -
d_call: TRBD1
j_call: TRBJ1-2
v_call: TRBV29-1
cdr3_aa: CSVVSRDSSYGYTF
cdr3_nt: TGCAGCGTTGTATCCCGGGACAGCTCCTATGGCTACACCTTC

clone_size: -
d_call: -
j_call: TRBJ2-2
v_call: TRBV7-9
cdr3_aa: CASSLTTGAGELFF
cdr3_nt: TGTGCCAGCAGCTTAACTACGGGGGCCGGGGAGCTGTTTTTT

clone_size: -
d_call: -
j_call: TRBJ1-1
v_call: TRBV7-9
cdr3_aa: CASSQYQGHPLMNTEAFF
cdr3_nt: TGTGCCAGCAGCCAATACCAGGGACACCCTTTAATGAACACTGAAGCTTTCTTT

clone_size: -
d_call: -
j_call: TRBJ2-1
v_call: TRBV28
cdr3_aa: CASSLIRSSYNEQFF
cdr3_nt: TGTGCCAGCAGTTTAATCCGTTCCTCCTACAATGAGCAGTTCTTC

clone_size: -
d_call: TRBD1
j_call: TRBJ1-1
v_call: TRBV7-8
cdr3_aa: CASSLRDRDTEAFF
cdr3_nt: TGTGCCAGCAGCTTAAGGGACAGAGACACTGAAGCTTTCTTT

clone_size: -
d_call: -
j_call: TRBJ1-1
v_call: TRBV6-1
cdr3_aa: CASSVWRGVGTEAFF
cdr3_nt: TGTGCCAGCAGTGTTTGGAGGGGCGTGGGCACTGAAGCTTTCTTT

clone_size: -
d_call: -
j_call: TRBJ2-1
v_call: TRBV7-3
cdr3_aa: CASSRPGSSYNEQFF
cdr3_nt: TGTGCCAGCAGCCGCCCCGGGAGCTCCTACAATGAGCAGTTCTTC

clone_size: -
d_call: -
j_call: TRBJ1-1
v_call: TRBV4-2
cdr3_aa: CASSQETGKGGETEAFF
cdr3_nt: TGTGCCAGCAGCCAAGAAACAGGGAAAGGGGGAGAGACTGAAGCTTTCTTT